Sequencing of this T cell receptor beta chain was carried out in a study of cytomegalovirus exposure and HLA in healthy donors. The ends were cut back, 2 bases at V and 2 bases at J, with 20 bases in the middle. The germline V gene encodes CDR1 MDHEN and CDR2 SYDVKM. There are 18 residues in the CDR3. Primers included in the PCR were 60 Vbeta and 13 Jbeta primers. Sequenced by immunoSEQ multiplex PCR; TCRdb stores in-frame clones only, minus some. This sample has roughly 99,000 clones; roughly 70% occur once, and the top ten carry under 2%. Overall study findings and caveats: For TCR beta chains, V- and J-gene trimming was later linked to a missense DCLRE1C variant.

The sample holds one count of this clone. The antigen remains unidentified. The sequence was obtained from a male donor in good health and CMV-seronegative. The chain is built from TRBV28 and TRBJ2-3; D not certain. Sequenced input: PBMCs. CDR3 sequence (DNA): TGTGCCAGCAGTTTAATCGCTGGTGGGCAGGTAAACACAGATACGCAGTATTTT. This encodes CASSLIAGGQVNTDTQYF.